This record looks at one TCR beta chain sequence and its context. Its antigen is currently unknown. The authors drew ten milliliters of peripheral blood from each donor. Primed by a sample-barcoded 5' primer and a J-beta primer mix, a second PCR proceeded for 7 to 11 cycles. From the 5' RACE reads, TCRdb called clonotypes with MiXCR, one entry per CDR3 protein. Among about 2 million distinct CDR3 sequences listed, around 50% were seen once. The data are from a study of blood T cells in healthy people across ages. General observations from the study: Per-million-T-cell TCR beta diversity fell roughly linearly with age.

Germline CDR1 reads SGHRS; CDR2 reads YFSETQ. V was shortened by 6 bases and J by 2 bases, with 11 bases between the two germline ends. The CDR3 has 13 residues. The chain combines TRBV5-1 with TRBJ1-1; D might be TRBD1 (6 bases). Sequencing was done on a sample of blood. This receptor was obtained from a middle-aged woman in good health. CDR3 loop: CASKQGINTEAFF. DNA for the CDR3: TGCGCCAGCAAACAGGGAATTAACACTGAAGCTTTCTTT.